A single sample is the source of the 5 T cell receptor beta chains below, sequenced in a study of T-cell reconstitution after alpha-beta-depleted transplantation in children. As it was prepared, the TCRbeta library received unique molecular identifiers. TCRdb passed the PCR reads through MiXCR, listing each CDR3 protein once. This table holds around 670,000 distinct CDR3 sequences, roughly 14% found once. Sequenced here: PBMCs, sampled before TCRalphabeta/CD19-depleted stem cell transplant. These receptors were obtained from a girl aged 2 to 9 with congenital amegakaryocytic thrombocytopenia, due to receive a stem cell transplant.

At least ten counts were recorded for this clonotype. V gene TRBV21-1 combines with J gene TRBJ1-5. TRBV21-1 constitutes a pseudogene. CDR3 length equals 11 residues. CDR3 sequence reads: CASSNSQPQHF. DNA for the CDR3: TGTGCCAGCAGCAACAGTCAGCCCCAGCATTTT.

This clonotype was seen a handful of times. This sequence joins TRBV5-1 and TRBJ2-2; D perhaps matches TRBD2 (6 bases). Trimming took 4 bases from V and 6 from J, leaving 19 bases between them. CDR1 and CDR2 (germline): SGHRS, YFSETQ. The CDR3 is 16 residues long. In DNA, the CDR3 is TGCGCCAGCAGCACCCAGGTGTGGGAGCGGGCCGGGGAGCTGTTTTTT. Its protein product is CASSTQVWERAGELFF.

In this sample, this clonotype turned up many times. The chain employs TRBV10-3 and TRBJ1-2; D ambiguous. CDR1 and CDR2 (germline): ENHRY, SYGVKD. Trimming stripped 4 bases from V and 5 bases from J, with 8 bases between. The CDR3 sequence is 12 residues long. CDR3 coding DNA: TGTGCCATCAGTGTAGATAGATATGGCTACACCTTC. Protein product: CAISVDRYGYTF.

With regard to this clonotype: Given a much more abundant clone one base away, this may be a read error. The chain recombines TRBV6-5 with TRBJ2-2; tentative D call: TRBD2 (5 bases). Germline CDR1 and CDR2: MNHEY and SVGAGI. The CDR3 is 15 residues long. Trimming removed 3 bases at V and 7 bases at J, with 15 bases between. The chain's CDR3 is CASSYRGFEYGELFF. The CDR3, as DNA: TGTGCCAGCAGTTATAGAGGGTTTGAGTACGGGGAGCTGTTTTTT.

The chain recombines TRBV28 with TRBJ1-5; perhaps TRBD1 as D (5 bases). V was trimmed by 7 bases and J by 6 bases, leaving 16 bases between them. The CDR3 is 14 residues long. Germline-derived CDR1 and CDR2 are MDHEN and SYDVKM. The CDR3 protein is CASNMGGEGQPQHF. The CDR3 DNA is TGTGCCAGCAACATGGGGGGGGAAGGTCAGCCCCAGCATTTT.